The 7 T cell receptor beta chains reported below all come from one sample, sequenced in a study of blood T cell repertoires in COVID-19. Only in-frame clones appear in the TCRdb table, and some are missing; sequencing was by immunoSEQ multiplex PCR. The table includes 110,000 to 150,000 clones, 84% detected once. The sequencing input was peripheral blood. The source is a human donor in a cohort sampled during active COVID-19.

This clone was counted a few times. The genes are TRBV28 and TRBJ2-1, with 8 bases fitting TRBD2. The CDR3 extends over 18 amino acids. The germline gives CDR1 MDHEN, CDR2 SYDVKM. The J segment lost 3 bases and the V segment lost 1 base, leaving 11 bases of the junction unmatched. In DNA form, the CDR3 reads TGTGCCAGCAGTTTATCCCCACCCGCGGGGGGCTTCTACAATGAGCAGTTCTTC. It encodes CASSLSPPAGGFYNEQFF.

The chain combines TRBV19 with TRBJ2-7, with 8 positions matching TRBD1. Germline CDR1 LNHDA, CDR2 SQIVND (reference sequence). The CDR3 consists of 13 residues. V was pared by 5 bases and J by 5 bases, with 5 bases of the junction left unmatched. CDR3 residues: CASSGDRTHEQYF. The CDR3 region has the DNA TGTGCCAGTAGTGGGGACAGGACCCACGAGCAGTACTTC.

The chain carries TRBV5-1 and TRBJ2-1; 7 positions match TRBD1. Trimming cost V 7 bases and J 9 bases; bases outside gene matches: 19. This CDR3 comprises 16 residues. Looked up from germline, CDR1 is SGHRS and CDR2 is YFSETQ. This CDR3 reads CASSGWAEGAAGEQFF. The CDR3 region has the DNA TGCGCCAGCTCCGGCTGGGCCGAGGGGGCTGCGGGTGAGCAGTTCTTC.

This clone has more than one count but fewer than ten. V usage is TRBV5-1 and J usage is TRBJ1-6; 9 bases align to TRBD1. Germline V gives CDR1 SGHRS, CDR2 YFSETQ. The CDR3 is 15 amino acids. Trimming took 2 bases from V and 9 from J; bases not matched to a gene: 6. CDR3 nucleotides: TGCGCCAGCAGCTTCTCGACAGGGGGAGGTTCACCCCTCCACTTT. Protein product: CASSFSTGGGSPLHF.

The chain combines TRBV11-2 with TRBJ2-2, with 9 bases identical to TRBD1. Germline CDR1 is SGHAT and CDR2 is FQNNGV. The CDR3 contains 19 residues. With V trimmed by 8 bases and J by 2 bases, 18 bases remained unmatched. The CDR3 DNA follows: TGTGCCAGCGGACCTTACCCCTTCGCACAGGGGGCAAACACCGGGGAGCTGTTTTTT. Translating gives CASGPYPFAQGANTGELFF.

The chain couples TRBV11-2 to TRBJ1-1; D is undetermined. The germline V gene has CDR1 SGHAT and CDR2 FQNNGV. CDR3 length equals 12 residues. Trimming took 5 bases from V and 6 from J, leaving 10 bases between them. CDR3 nucleotides: TGTGCCAGCAGCCTGGGAGCCCCTGAAGCTTTCTTT. This encodes CASSLGAPEAFF.

V and J are TRBV10-2 and TRBJ2-3; D perhaps matches TRBD2 (5 bases). Germline-derived CDR1 and CDR2 are WSHSY and SAAADI. The CDR3 runs to 17 residues. V was shortened by 1 base and J by 1 base, with 15 bases between the two germline ends. The CDR3 nucleotides are TGCGCCAGCAGTGAGTACGTCCGCCAGCGGCGCACAGATACGCAGTATTTT. Translating it yields CASSEYVRQRRTDTQYF.